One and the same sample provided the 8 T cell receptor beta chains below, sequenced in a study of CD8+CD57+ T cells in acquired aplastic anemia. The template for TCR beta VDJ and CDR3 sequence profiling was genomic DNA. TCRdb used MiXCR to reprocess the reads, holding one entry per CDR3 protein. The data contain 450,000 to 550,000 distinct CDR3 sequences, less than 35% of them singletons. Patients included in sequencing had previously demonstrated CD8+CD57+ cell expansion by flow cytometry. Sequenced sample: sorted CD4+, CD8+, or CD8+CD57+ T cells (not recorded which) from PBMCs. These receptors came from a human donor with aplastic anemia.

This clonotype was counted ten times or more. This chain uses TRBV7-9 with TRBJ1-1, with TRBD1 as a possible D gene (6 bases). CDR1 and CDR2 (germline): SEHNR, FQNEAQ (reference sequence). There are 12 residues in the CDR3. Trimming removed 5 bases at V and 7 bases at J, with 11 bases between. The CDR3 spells CASSPGHFEAFF. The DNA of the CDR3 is TGTGCCAGCAGCCCGGGACACTTTGAAGCTTTCTTT. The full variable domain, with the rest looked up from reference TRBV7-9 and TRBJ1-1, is DTGVSQNPRHKITKRGQNVTFRCDPISEHNRLYWYRQTLGQGPEFLTYFQNEAQLEKSRLLSDRFSAERPKGSFSTLEIQRTEQGDSAMYLCASSPGHFEAFFGQGTRLTVV.

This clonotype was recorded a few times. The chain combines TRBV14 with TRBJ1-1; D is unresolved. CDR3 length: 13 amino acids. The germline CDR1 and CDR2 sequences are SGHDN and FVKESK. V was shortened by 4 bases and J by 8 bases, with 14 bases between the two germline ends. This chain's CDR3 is CASSPHTRFEAFF. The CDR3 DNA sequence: TGTGCCAGCAGCCCACATACCCGTTTCGAAGCTTTCTTT.

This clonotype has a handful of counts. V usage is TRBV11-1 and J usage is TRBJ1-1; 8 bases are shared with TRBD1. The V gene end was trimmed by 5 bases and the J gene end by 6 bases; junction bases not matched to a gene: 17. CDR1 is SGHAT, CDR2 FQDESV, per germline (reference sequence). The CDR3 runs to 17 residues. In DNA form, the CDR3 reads TGTGCCAGCAGCCTGTCCCGGGACAGGCCTGGGAGCGCTGAAGCTTTCTTT. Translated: CASSLSRDRPGSAEAFF.

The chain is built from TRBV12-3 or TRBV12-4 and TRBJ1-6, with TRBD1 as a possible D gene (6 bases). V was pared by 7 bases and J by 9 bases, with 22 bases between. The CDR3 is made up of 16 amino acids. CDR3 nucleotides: TGTGCCAGCACTAAGATGGCTACAGGGCGGGTTTCACCCCTCCACTTT. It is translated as CASTKMATGRVSPLHF.

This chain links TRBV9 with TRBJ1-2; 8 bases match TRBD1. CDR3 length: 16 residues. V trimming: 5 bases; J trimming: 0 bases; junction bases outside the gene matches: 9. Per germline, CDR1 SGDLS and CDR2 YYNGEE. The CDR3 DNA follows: TGTGCCAGCAGTGAACAGGGGGGGCAGACTAACTATGGCTACACCTTC. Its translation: CASSEQGGQTNYGYTF.

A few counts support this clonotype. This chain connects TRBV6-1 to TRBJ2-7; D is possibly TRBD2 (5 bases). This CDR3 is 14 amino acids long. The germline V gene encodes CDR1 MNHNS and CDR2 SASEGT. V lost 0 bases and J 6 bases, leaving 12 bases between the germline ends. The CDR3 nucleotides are TGTGCCAGCAGTGAAGCTCTAGCCTCGGCCGAGCAGTACTTC. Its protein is CASSEALASAEQYF.

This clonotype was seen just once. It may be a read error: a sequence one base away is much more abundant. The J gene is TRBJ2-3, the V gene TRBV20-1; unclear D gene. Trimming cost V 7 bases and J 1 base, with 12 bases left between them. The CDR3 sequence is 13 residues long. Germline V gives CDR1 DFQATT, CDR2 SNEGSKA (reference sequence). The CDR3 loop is CSELAAGTDTQYF. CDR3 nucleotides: TGCAGTGAATTGGCAGCTGGCACAGATACGCAGTATTTT.

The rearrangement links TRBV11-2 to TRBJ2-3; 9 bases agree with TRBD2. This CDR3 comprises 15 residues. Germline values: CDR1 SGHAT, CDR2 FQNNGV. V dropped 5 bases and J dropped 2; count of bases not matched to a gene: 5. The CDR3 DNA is TGTGCCAGCAGCCTGACTAGCGGCCCCACAGATACGCAGTATTTT. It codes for CASSLTSGPTDTQYF.